This T cell receptor beta chain stems from a study of T cell changes during pregnancy in multiple sclerosis. Germline CDR1 reads SEHNR; CDR2 reads FQNEAQ (reference sequence). The CDR3 covers 15 residues. V lost 2 bases and J lost 3, with 11 bases in between. Some clones are missing from TCRdb's copy, which holds only in-frame ones; the method was immunoSEQ multiplex PCR. The sample consists of some 33,000 clones, about 88% of them appearing once. The source of this sequence is a female donor with multiple sclerosis, enrolled in a pregnancy study. The specimen comprised CD8+ T cells from peripheral blood mononuclear cells, sampled in the third trimester of pregnancy. This chain joins TRBV7-9 and TRBJ1-3; D not resolved. CDR3 region: CASSLRERLGNTIYF. The CDR3 DNA reads TGTGCCAGCAGCTTAAGAGAGAGGCTTGGAAACACCATATATTTT.